This TCR beta chain was profiled in a study of early T cells in non-severe SARS-CoV-2 infection. Study-wide background: It was bulk RNA from unsorted whole blood that was sequenced, and the chains were unpaired.

This clonotype was recorded many times. Unique molecular identifiers were attached to individual cDNA molecules. TCRdb reprocessed the 5' RACE reads via MiXCR and lists one record per CDR3 protein. The data hold some 82,000 distinct CDR3 sequences, with around 10% observed a single time. The sample comprised whole blood. The source is an adult who was a healthcare worker with PCR-confirmed SARS-CoV-2 infection or an uninfected control (not recorded which).

CDR3 nucleotides: TGTGCCAGCAGTGAAGAAGGGTATGAGCAGTTCTTC. Protein: CASSEEGYEQFF. The chain couples TRBV6-1 to TRBJ2-1; D unresolved. V was pared by 1 base and J by 8 bases, with 6 bases between. Germline lookup yields CDR1 MNHNS and CDR2 SASEGT. The CDR3 is made up of 12 amino acids.